This TCR beta chain originates from a study of cytomegalovirus exposure and HLA in healthy donors. 13 Jbeta primers and 60 Vbeta primers were used for the PCR. Sequencing used immunoSEQ multiplex PCR; TCRdb keeps in-frame clones, though not all of them. Of 100,000 to 150,000 clones listed, 82% are singletons. The CDR3 consists of 17 residues. This TCR came from a male donor in good health and CMV-seropositive. The sequenced material came from PBMCs. The genes are TRBV21-1 and TRBJ2-3; the table names TRBD1, a call not compared with the DNA. TRBV21-1 is classified as a pseudogene. The CDR3 spells CASSKAGTGVHTDTQYF. The CDR3 bases are TGTGCCAGCAGCAAAGCCGGGACAGGGGTCCACACAGATACGCAGTATTTT.